This T cell receptor beta chain stems from a study of T cells in Graves' hyperthyroidism and ophthalmopathy. It was RNA transcripts that yielded the amplified TCR beta CDR3 regions. The primer set for the first-round RT-PCR of the TCR CDR3 was HTBI. TCRdb recomputed calls from the multiplex PCR reads with MiXCR, one row per CDR3 protein. This sample has a few hundred thousand distinct CDR3 sequences, with 14% to 15% found just once. Trimming stripped 4 bases from V and 2 bases from J, with 18 bases between. From germline, CDR1 is MNHEY and CDR2 SVGAGI. CDR3 length: 16 residues. In making diagnoses, clinical symptoms, serum thyroxine and TRAb, thyroid ultrasound and orbital computed tomography were all used. PBMCs were collected from an approximately 10 ml volume of fresh peripheral blood. Note on this clonotype: What it binds is unknown.

Notes on the study in general: A 13 V-J model separated ophthalmopathy from stable hyperthyroidism.

Sequencing was done on a sample of blood. V is TRBV6-5 and J is TRBJ2-7; D is possibly TRBD2 (6 bases). This clonotype was obtained from a woman aged 25 to 39 with Graves' hyperthyroidism. CDR3 in amino acids: CASSSSRENTTYEQYF. The CDR3 DNA is TGTGCCAGCAGTTCAAGTCGGGAGAACACTACCTACGAGCAGTACTTC.